What follows are 30 T cell receptor beta chains derived from one specimen sequenced in a study of blood T cell repertoires in COVID-19 (TCRdb year 2020). The library was made by the immunoSEQ multiplex PCR assay. TCRdb limited this immuneACCESS table to in-frame rearrangements with V and J called. A share of clones is missing; checked studies link under half to unresolved V genes, and the rest is unexplained. The table for this sample lists roughly 47,000 clones; 70% to 90% of them were counted only once. Jointly, the top ten make up around a third of the sample. Sequencing input: peripheral blood. These receptors were taken from a woman older than 75 with COVID-19, enrolled during active disease.

This rearrangement joins TRBV6-1 to TRBJ2-7; D might be TRBD1 (6 bases). Germline V gene lookup returns CDR1 MNHNS and CDR2 SASEGT. This CDR3 region has 14 residues. Deletions cut 1 base from V and 9 bases from J, with 16 bases between. CDR3 protein: CASSEGRGLLGQYF. The CDR3 region has the DNA TGTGCCAGCAGTGAAGGCAGGGGCCTCCTCGGGCAGTACTTC.

The chain has TRBV19 and TRBJ2-7; 8 bases line up with TRBD1. The ends lost 4 bases at V and 4 bases at J; junction bases unmatched: 6. The CDR3 loop spans 14 amino acids. Germline V CDR1 and CDR2: LNHDA, SQIVND (reference sequence). CDR3 nucleotides: TGTGCCAGTAGTACTGGGACAGGCGGGTACGAGCAGTACTTC. Amino acid sequence: CASSTGTGGYEQYF.

The chain employs TRBV6-2 or TRBV6-3 and TRBJ2-7; D remains unclear. Germline-derived CDR1 and CDR2 are MNHEY and SVGEGT. V shed 2 bases and J shed 3 bases, with 8 bases lying between them. The CDR3 is 13 amino acids. CDR3 loop: CASSYDKLYEQYF. In nucleotides, the CDR3 is TGTGCCAGCAGTTACGACAAGCTCTACGAGCAGTACTTC.

CDR3 in DNA: TGTGCCAGCAGCTTGACGGGGGACCCCACCGGGGAGCTGTTTTTT. Translation: CASSLTGDPTGELFF. The V and J genes are TRBV5-4 and TRBJ2-2, with a possible D match to TRBD2 (6 bases). CDR1 is SGHNT and CDR2 is YYREEE in the germline V gene (reference sequence). The ends were cut back, 1 base at V and 4 bases at J, with 11 bases in the middle. The CDR3 has 15 residues. The full variable domain, rest sourced from reference TRBV5-4 and TRBJ2-2, is ETGVTQSPTHLIKTRGQQVTLRCSSQSGHNTVSWYQQALGQGPQFIFQYYREEENGRGNFPPRFSGLQFPNYSSELNVNALELDDSALYLCASSLTGDPTGELFFGEGSRLTVL.

There are a few counts of this clone. This CDR3 is also generated by other DNA sequences in the sample. The chain employs TRBV28 and TRBJ1-5, with 9 positions matching TRBD1. From germline, CDR1 is MDHEN and CDR2 SYDVKM. CDR3 length: 15 amino acids. V lost 6 bases to trimming and J lost 4 bases; unmatched junction nucleotides: 7. The CDR3 DNA reads as TGTGCCAGCAGACCCCGAGACAGGGGGAATCAGCCCCAGCATTTT. Residues: CASRPRDRGNQPQHF.

V gene TRBV6-5 combines with J gene TRBJ1-1; D gene unclear. The germline V and J ends were trimmed by 5 bases and 4 bases, with 8 bases remaining between them. The germline V gene encodes CDR1 MNHEY and CDR2 SVGAGI. The CDR3 loop spans 12 amino acids. CDR3 loop: CASSREGTEAFF. The CDR3 DNA reads TGTGCCAGCAGTAGAGAGGGCACTGAAGCTTTCTTT.

The CDR3 nucleotides are TGTGCCAGCAGCTTGTGGGGGGTTAGCAATCAGCCCCAGCATTTT. Encoded protein: CASSLWGVSNQPQHF. The rearrangement joins TRBV5-6 to TRBJ1-5; tentative D call: TRBD1 (5 bases). The CDR3 covers 15 residues. CDR1 and CDR2 (germline): SGHDT, YYEEEE. The germline V and J ends were trimmed by 1 base and 0 bases, with 8 bases remaining between them.

This clone was seen more than once but under ten times. The rearrangement joins TRBV18 to TRBJ1-1; D call uncertain. The CDR3 consists of 12 residues. The V end was cut by 6 bases, the J end by 2 bases, with 7 bases between. Germline CDR1 is KGHSH and CDR2 is LQKENI. CDR3 region: CASSRGNTEAFF. CDR3 sequence (DNA): TGTGCCAGCTCCCGCGGAAACACTGAAGCTTTCTTT. Full variable domain (rest looked up from reference TRBV18 and TRBJ1-1): NAGVMQNPRHLVRRRGQEARLRCSPMKGHSHVYWYRQLPEEGLKFMVYLQKENIIDESGMPKERFSAEFPKEGPSILRIQQVVRGDSAAYFCASSRGNTEAFFGQGTRLTVV.

J is TRBJ1-1 and V is TRBV18; tentative D call: TRBD1 (6 bases). CDR1 KGHSH and CDR2 LQKENI come from the germline V gene. This CDR3 comprises 13 residues. V lost 5 bases and J 9 bases, leaving 16 bases between the germline ends. CDR3 region: CASSGLSQGKAFF. The DNA of the CDR3 is TGTGCCAGCTCAGGGCTATCACAGGGAAAAGCTTTCTTT.

The chain employs TRBV7-2 and TRBJ2-3, with TRBD2 identical over 12 bases. The V gene end was trimmed by 5 bases and the J gene end by 1 base; junction bases not matched to a gene: 1. CDR3 size: 15 residues. Germline loops: CDR1 SGHTA, CDR2 FQGNSA. In nucleotides, the CDR3 is TGTGCCAGCAGCCCTAGCGGGAGGGGCACAGATACGCAGTATTTT. Protein product: CASSPSGRGTDTQYF.

The J gene is TRBJ1-5, the V gene TRBV2, with unresolved D. The CDR3 totals 14 residues. Trimming removed 6 bases from V and 6 bases from J, with 15 bases in between. Germline CDR1 reads SNHLY; CDR2 reads FYNNEI. The CDR3 DNA follows: TGTGCCAGCAGGGCCGGTCCCGGGGTTCAGCCCCAGCATTTT. Its protein is CASRAGPGVQPQHF.

The rearrangement links TRBV7-2 to TRBJ2-2; 9 positions match TRBD1. CDR1 is SGHTA, CDR2 FQGNSA, per germline. J lost 5 bases, V lost 4 bases, and 5 bases had no gene match. The CDR3 has 15 amino acids. Here the CDR3 reads CASSSGQGRTGELFF. The CDR3 coding sequence is TGTGCCAGCAGCTCGGGACAGGGCAGAACCGGGGAGCTGTTTTTT. The variable domain in full, completed from reference TRBV7-2 and TRBJ2-2, reads GAGVSQSPSNKVTEKGKDVELRCDPISGHTALYWYRQSLGQGLEFLIYFQGNSAPDKSGLPSDRFSAERTGGSVSTLTIQRTQQEDSAVYLCASSSGQGRTGELFFGEGSRLTVL.

This sequence joins TRBV6-5 and TRBJ2-3, with TRBD2 as a possible D gene (7 bases). There are 16 residues in the CDR3. V was trimmed by 1 base and J by 3 bases, leaving 14 bases between them. Germline V gene data show CDR1 as MNHEY and CDR2 as SVGAGI. This chain's CDR3 is CASSYWKGGGTDTQYF. The CDR3, as DNA: TGTGCCAGCAGTTACTGGAAGGGGGGGGGAACAGATACGCAGTATTTT.

DNA of the CDR3: TGTGCCAGCTCATCATCCGGGACAACGAACACCGGGGAGCTGTTTTTT. It translates to CASSSSGTTNTGELFF. The genes are TRBV18 and TRBJ2-2; D perhaps matches TRBD1 (6 bases). Germline assignment: CDR1 KGHSH and CDR2 LQKENI. CDR3 length: 16 residues. V gave up 5 bases and J gave up 0 bases, with 13 bases separating them.

V and J are TRBV5-1 and TRBJ1-2, with TRBD1 matching 8 bases. This CDR3 has 14 residues. Per germline, CDR1 SGHRS and CDR2 YFSETQ. V trimming: 6 bases; J trimming: 4 bases; junction bases outside the gene matches: 8. The CDR3: CASTPSGTGYGYTF. CDR3 in DNA: TGCGCCAGCACCCCTTCGGGGACAGGCTATGGCTACACCTTC.

The gene calls are TRBV6-5 and TRBJ2-6; D perhaps matches TRBD2 (6 bases). V lost 5 bases, J lost 1 base, and 9 bases lay in between. The CDR3 is made up of 15 amino acids. CDR1 is MNHEY and CDR2 is SVGAGI in the germline V gene. The CDR3 reads CASSPRESGANVLTF. The CDR3 DNA is TGTGCCAGCAGTCCACGGGAGTCTGGGGCCAACGTCCTGACTTTC.

This clone was seen a single time. V gene TRBV28 combines with J gene TRBJ2-4, with 12 bases lining up with TRBD1. The J segment lost 0 bases and the V segment lost 3 bases, leaving 6 bases of the junction unmatched. Germline lookup yields CDR1 MDHEN and CDR2 SYDVKM. The CDR3 sequence is 18 residues long. The CDR3 protein is CASSFAGQGALAKNIQYF. CDR3 in DNA: TGTGCCAGCAGTTTTGCGGGACAGGGGGCACTAGCCAAAAACATTCAGTACTTC.

The chain couples TRBV7-8 to TRBJ1-4, with 7 bases lining up with TRBD1. Losses at the gene ends were 5 bases for V and 5 bases for J; bases not matched to a gene: 5. Germline values: CDR1 SGHVS, CDR2 FQNEAQ. The CDR3 consists of 14 residues. CDR3 in DNA: TGTGCCAGCAGCCACAGGGGTAGGAATGAAAAACTGTTTTTT. As protein: CASSHRGRNEKLFF.

This clone was seen only once. V gene TRBV24-1 combines with J gene TRBJ2-1, with no clear D. CDR3 length: 12 amino acids. Trimming shortened V by 3 bases and J by 7 bases, and 6 bases separated the two germline ends. The V gene's germline CDR1 is KGHDR and CDR2 SFDVKD. CDR3 in amino acids: CATSDPGNEQFF. CDR3 nucleotide sequence: TGTGCCACCAGTGATCCCGGGAATGAGCAGTTCTTC.

The J gene is TRBJ2-2, the V gene TRBV11-2; perhaps TRBD1 as D (6 bases). Germline lookup yields CDR1 SGHAT and CDR2 FQNNGV. The CDR3 runs 18 residues. The V gene lost 1 base and the J gene lost 8 bases, with 23 bases spanning the gap. CDR3 sequence reads: CASSLVSHRAGERGELFF. The CDR3 DNA reads TGTGCCAGCAGCTTAGTGTCCCACCGGGCAGGGGAGCGGGGGGAGCTGTTTTTT.

This clone was counted a few times. The junction departs from germline at one end; a sequencing error may be responsible. The chain links TRBV4-3 to TRBJ2-1, with D perhaps TRBD2 (6 bases). This CDR3 is 15 amino acids long. Germline-derived CDR1 and CDR2 are LGHNA and YSLEER. The CDR3 sequence: CASGHFGGRNGEQFF. In nucleotides, the CDR3 is TGCGCCAGCGGCCATTTCGGAGGGAGGAATGGTGAGCAGTTCTTC.

This clone is medium-sized (0.01 to 0.1%) in the sample. This chain joins TRBV6-1 and TRBJ2-7, with a weak D call TRBD1 (6 bases). This CDR3 region has 15 residues. Trimming shortened V by 2 bases and J by 3 bases, and 14 bases separated the two germline ends. Germline CDR1 reads MNHNS; CDR2 reads SASEGT. For the CDR3, the DNA is TGTGCCAGCAGTGAACGGGCAGGGGCCAGCTACGAGCAGTACTTC. Amino acids: CASSERAGASYEQYF.

The J gene is TRBJ2-1, the V gene TRBV7-2; D gene ambiguous. Trimming removed 1 base from V and 7 bases from J, with 11 bases in between. Germline CDR1 reads SGHTA; CDR2 reads FQGNSA. The CDR3 runs 14 residues. CDR3 loop: CASSLDPSRNEQFF. Written as DNA, the CDR3 is TGTGCCAGCAGCTTAGACCCCTCTAGGAATGAGCAGTTCTTC.

The V and J genes are TRBV7-2 and TRBJ1-1; D unclear. Germline CDR1 SGHTA, CDR2 FQGNSA. V lost 1 base to trimming and J lost 10 bases, with 10 bases between them. The CDR3 is made up of 12 amino acids. The CDR3 nucleotides are TGTGCCAGCAGCTTAGGGGTCGGAGGAGCTTTCTTT. Translated, it gives CASSLGVGGAFF.

This chain uses TRBV11-2 with TRBJ2-2; perhaps TRBD1 as D (5 bases). The germline V gene has CDR1 SGHAT and CDR2 FQNNGV. The CDR3 contains 15 residues. V lost 1 base to trimming and J lost 1 base, with 7 bases between them. The CDR3 protein is CASSLGQGNTGELFF. The CDR3, as DNA: TGTGCCAGCAGCTTAGGGCAGGGGAACACCGGGGAGCTGTTTTTT.

The chain employs TRBV11-3 and TRBJ2-2, with TRBD2 matching over 7 bases. This CDR3 spans 15 amino acids. CDR1 and CDR2 from the germline V gene are SGHNT and YENEEA. The J segment lost 4 bases and the V segment lost 5 bases, leaving 7 bases of the junction unmatched. The CDR3 loop is CASSPLRGGTGELFF. CDR3 DNA: TGTGCCAGCAGCCCTCTCCGCGGGGGCACCGGGGAGCTGTTTTTT.

This sequence joins TRBV9 and TRBJ1-3, with D perhaps matching TRBD1 (5 bases). This CDR3 region has 15 residues. Trimming removed 0 bases from V and 0 bases from J, with 7 bases in between. Germline V lookup: CDR1 SGDLS, CDR2 YYNGEE. DNA for the CDR3: TGTGCCAGCAGCGTAGAGGGGAACTCTGGAAACACCATATATTTT. Encoded protein: CASSVEGNSGNTIYF.

The chain couples TRBV5-4 to TRBJ2-2, with D possibly matching TRBD2 (6 bases). The germline V gene has CDR1 SGHNT and CDR2 YYREEE (reference sequence). The V and J ends lost 0 bases and 5 bases respectively, with 11 bases between them. The CDR3 loop spans 15 amino acids. The CDR3, as DNA: TGTGCCAGCAGCTTGGCGGGGGTGGGTACCGGGGAGCTGTTTTTT. It codes for CASSLAGVGTGELFF.

DNA for the CDR3: TGTGCCAGCAATAAAGACCGGAGCTCCTACGAGCAGTACTTC. Protein product: CASNKDRSSYEQYF. The gene calls are TRBV2 and TRBJ2-7, with unresolved D. This CDR3 contains 14 residues. V lost 7 bases and J lost 0, with 13 bases in between. Germline CDR1 and CDR2: SNHLY and FYNNEI.

The chain is built from TRBV6-2 or TRBV6-3 and TRBJ1-6; 8 bases map to TRBD1. The CDR3 sequence is 15 residues long. Germline V gene data show CDR1 as MNHEY and CDR2 as SVGEGT. The V segment lost 5 bases and the J segment 8 bases; nucleotides outside the gene matches: 8. The CDR3 protein is CASSRQGSGDSPLHF. DNA for the CDR3: TGTGCCAGCAGTCGACAGGGGTCGGGTGATTCACCCCTCCACTTT.